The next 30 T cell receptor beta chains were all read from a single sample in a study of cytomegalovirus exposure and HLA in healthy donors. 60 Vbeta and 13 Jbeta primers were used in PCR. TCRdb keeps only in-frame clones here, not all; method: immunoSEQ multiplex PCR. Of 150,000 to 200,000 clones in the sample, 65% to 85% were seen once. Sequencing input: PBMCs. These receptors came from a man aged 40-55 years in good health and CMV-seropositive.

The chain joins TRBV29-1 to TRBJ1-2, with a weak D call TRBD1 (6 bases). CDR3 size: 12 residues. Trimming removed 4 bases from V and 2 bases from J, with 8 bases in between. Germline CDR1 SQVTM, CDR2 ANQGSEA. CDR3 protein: CSVGQGNYGYTF. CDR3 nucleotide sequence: TGCAGCGTTGGGCAGGGGAACTATGGCTACACCTTC.

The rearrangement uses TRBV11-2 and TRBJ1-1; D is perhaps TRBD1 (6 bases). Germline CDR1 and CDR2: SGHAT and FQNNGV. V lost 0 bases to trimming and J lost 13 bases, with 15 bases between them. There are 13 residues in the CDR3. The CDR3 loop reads CASSLELWDKGFF. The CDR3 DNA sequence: TGTGCCAGCAGCTTAGAACTCTGGGACAAGGGTTTCTTT.

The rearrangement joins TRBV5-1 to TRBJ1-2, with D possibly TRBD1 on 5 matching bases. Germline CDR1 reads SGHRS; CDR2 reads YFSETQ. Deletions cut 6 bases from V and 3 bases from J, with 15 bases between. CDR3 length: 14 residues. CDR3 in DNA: TGCGCCAGCACCTCAGTGGGGGGTGACTATGGCTACACCTTC. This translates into CASTSVGGDYGYTF.

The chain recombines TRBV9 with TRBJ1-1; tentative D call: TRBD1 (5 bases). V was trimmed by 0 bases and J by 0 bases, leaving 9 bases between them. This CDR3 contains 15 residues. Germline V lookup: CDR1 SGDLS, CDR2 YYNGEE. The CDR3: CASSVGAGMNTEAFF. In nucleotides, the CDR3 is TGTGCCAGCAGCGTAGGGGCAGGGATGAACACTGAAGCTTTCTTT.

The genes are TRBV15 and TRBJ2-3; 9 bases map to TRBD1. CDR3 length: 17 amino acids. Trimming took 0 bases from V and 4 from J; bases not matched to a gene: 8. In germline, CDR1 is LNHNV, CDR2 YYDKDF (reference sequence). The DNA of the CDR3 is TGTGCCACCAGCAGAGATTGGGGACAGGGTGGGGCAGATACGCAGTATTTT. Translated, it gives CATSRDWGQGGADTQYF. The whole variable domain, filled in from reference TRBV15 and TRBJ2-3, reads DAMVIQNPRYQVTQFGKPVTLSCSQTLNHNVMYWYQQKSSQAPKLLFHYYDKDFNNEADTPDNFQSRRPNTSFCFLDIRSPGLGDTAMYLCATSRDWGQGGADTQYFGPGTRLTVL.

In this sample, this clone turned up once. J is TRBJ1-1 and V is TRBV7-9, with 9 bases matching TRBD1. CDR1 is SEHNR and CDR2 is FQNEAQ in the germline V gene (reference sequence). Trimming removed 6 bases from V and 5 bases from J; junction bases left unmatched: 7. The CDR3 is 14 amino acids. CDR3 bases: TGTGCCAGCAGGCCAGGACAGGGGTGGACTGAAGCTTTCTTT. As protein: CASRPGQGWTEAFF.

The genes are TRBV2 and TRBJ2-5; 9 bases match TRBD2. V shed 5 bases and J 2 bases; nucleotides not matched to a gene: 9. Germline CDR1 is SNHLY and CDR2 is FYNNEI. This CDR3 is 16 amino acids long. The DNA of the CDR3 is TGTGCCAGCAGTCACCCCGGGACTAGCCTACAAGAGACCCAGTACTTC. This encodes CASSHPGTSLQETQYF. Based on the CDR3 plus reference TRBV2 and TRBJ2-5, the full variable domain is EPEVTQTPSHQVTQMGQEVILRCVPISNHLYFYWYRQILGQKVEFLVSFYNNEISEKSEIFDDQFSVERPDGSNFTLKIRSTKLEDSAMYFCASSHPGTSLQETQYFGPGTRLLVL.

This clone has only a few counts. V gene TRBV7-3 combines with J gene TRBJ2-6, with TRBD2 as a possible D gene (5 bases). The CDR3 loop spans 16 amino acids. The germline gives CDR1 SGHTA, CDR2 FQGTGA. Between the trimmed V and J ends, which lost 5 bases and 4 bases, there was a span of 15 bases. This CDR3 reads CASSPRSGSGANVLTF. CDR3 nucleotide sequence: TGTGCCAGCAGCCCCCGGTCTGGGAGCGGGGCCAACGTCCTGACTTTC.

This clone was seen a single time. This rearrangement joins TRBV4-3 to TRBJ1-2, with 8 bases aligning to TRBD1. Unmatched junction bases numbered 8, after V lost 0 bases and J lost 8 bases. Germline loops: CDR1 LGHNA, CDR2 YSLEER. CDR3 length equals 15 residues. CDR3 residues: CASSQETGGFGGYTF. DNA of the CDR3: TGCGCCAGCAGCCAAGAAACAGGGGGGTTCGGCGGCTACACCTTC.

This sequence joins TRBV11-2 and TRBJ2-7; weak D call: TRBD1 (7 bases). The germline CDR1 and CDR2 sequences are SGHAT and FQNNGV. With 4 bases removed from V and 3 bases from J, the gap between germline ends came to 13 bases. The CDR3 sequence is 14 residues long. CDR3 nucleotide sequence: TGTGCCAGCAGCTCCGACAGGGACTTCTACGAGCAGTACTTC. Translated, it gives CASSSDRDFYEQYF.

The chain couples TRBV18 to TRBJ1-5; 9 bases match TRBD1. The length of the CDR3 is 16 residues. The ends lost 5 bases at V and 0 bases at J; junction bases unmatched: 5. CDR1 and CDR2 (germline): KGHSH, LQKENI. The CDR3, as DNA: TGTGCCAGCTCATCGGGACAGGGTTATAGCAATCAGCCCCAGCATTTT. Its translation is CASSSGQGYSNQPQHF.

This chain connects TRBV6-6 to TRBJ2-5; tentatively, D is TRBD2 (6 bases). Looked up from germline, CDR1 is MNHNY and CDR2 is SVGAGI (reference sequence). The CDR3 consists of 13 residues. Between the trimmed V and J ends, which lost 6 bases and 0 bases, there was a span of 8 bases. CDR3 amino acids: CASRRDYQETQYF. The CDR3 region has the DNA TGTGCCAGCAGGCGGGACTACCAAGAGACCCAGTACTTC.

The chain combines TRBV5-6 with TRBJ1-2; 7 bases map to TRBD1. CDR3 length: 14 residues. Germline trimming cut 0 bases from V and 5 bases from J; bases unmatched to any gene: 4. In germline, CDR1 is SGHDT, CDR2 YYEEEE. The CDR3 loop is CASSLEGAYYGYTF. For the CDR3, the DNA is TGTGCCAGCAGCTTGGAGGGGGCTTATTATGGCTACACCTTC.

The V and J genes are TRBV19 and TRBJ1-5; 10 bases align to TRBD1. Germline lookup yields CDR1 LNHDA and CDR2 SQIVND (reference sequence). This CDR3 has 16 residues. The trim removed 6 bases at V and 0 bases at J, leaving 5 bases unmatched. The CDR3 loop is CASRPWTGGSNQPQHF. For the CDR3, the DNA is TGTGCCAGTAGACCATGGACAGGGGGTAGCAATCAGCCCCAGCATTTT.

The CDR3: CASSPLRQSEQFF. For the CDR3, the DNA is TGTGCCAGCAGTCCCTTACGACAGAGTGAGCAGTTCTTC. The chain joins TRBV6-5 to TRBJ2-1, with D possibly TRBD1 on 5 matching bases. This CDR3 is built from 13 residues. From germline, CDR1 is MNHEY and CDR2 SVGAGI. The ends were cut back, 5 bases at V and 9 bases at J, with 14 bases in the middle.

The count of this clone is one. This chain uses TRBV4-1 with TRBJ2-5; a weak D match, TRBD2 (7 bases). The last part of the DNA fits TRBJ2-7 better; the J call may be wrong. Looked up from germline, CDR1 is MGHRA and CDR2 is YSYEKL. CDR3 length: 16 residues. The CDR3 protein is CASSQDSQGGYYEQYF. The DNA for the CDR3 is TGCGCCAGCAGCCAAGATTCACAGGGAGGGTACTACGAGCAGTACTTC.

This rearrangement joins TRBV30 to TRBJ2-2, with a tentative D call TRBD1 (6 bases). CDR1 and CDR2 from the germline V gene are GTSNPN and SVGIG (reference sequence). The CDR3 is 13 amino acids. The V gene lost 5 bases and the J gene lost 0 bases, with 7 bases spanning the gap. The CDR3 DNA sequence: TGTGCCTGGGGGACAACGAACACCGGGGAGCTGTTTTTT. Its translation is CAWGTTNTGELFF.

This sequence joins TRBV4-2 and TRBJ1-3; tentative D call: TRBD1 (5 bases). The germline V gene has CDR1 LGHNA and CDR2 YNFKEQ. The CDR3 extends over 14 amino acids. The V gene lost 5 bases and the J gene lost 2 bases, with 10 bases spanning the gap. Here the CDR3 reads CASSAGPAGNTIYF. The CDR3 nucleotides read TGTGCCAGCAGCGCAGGGCCGGCTGGAAACACCATATATTTT.

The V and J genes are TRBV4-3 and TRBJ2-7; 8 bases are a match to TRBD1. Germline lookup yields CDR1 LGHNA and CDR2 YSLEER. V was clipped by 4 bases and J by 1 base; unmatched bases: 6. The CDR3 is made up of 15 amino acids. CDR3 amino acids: CASSPGTGGSYEQYF. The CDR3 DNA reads TGCGCCAGCAGCCCGGGGACAGGTGGGTCCTACGAGCAGTACTTC.

The CDR3 DNA reads TGCGCCAGCAGCTCCGAACCCCTCGCACACGGGGTCGGGACTGAAGCTTTCTTT. Its protein product is CASSSEPLAHGVGTEAFF. The chain employs TRBV5-1 and TRBJ1-1, with unresolved D. Germline CDR1 and CDR2: SGHRS and YFSETQ. Trimming removed 3 bases from V and 5 bases from J, with 26 bases in between. The CDR3 extends over 18 amino acids. Drawing the rest from reference TRBV5-1 and TRBJ1-1, the complete variable domain is KAGVTQTPRYLIKTRGQQVTLSCSPISGHRSVSWYQQTPGQGLQFLFEYFSETQRNKGNFPGRFSGRQFSNSRSEMNVSTLELGDSALYLCASSSEPLAHGVGTEAFFGQGTRLTVV.

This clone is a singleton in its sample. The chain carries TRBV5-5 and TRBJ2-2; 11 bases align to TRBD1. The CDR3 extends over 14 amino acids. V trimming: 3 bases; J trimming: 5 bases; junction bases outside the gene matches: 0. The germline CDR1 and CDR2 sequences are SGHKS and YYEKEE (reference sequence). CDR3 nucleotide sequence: TGTGCCAGCAGCTGGGACAGGGGGACCGGGGAGCTGTTTTTT. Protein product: CASSWDRGTGELFF. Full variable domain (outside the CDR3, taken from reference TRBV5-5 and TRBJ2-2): DAGVTQSPTHLIKTRGQQVTLRCSPISGHKSVSWYQQVLGQGPQFIFQYYEKEERGRGNFPDRFSARQFPNYSSELNVNALLLGDSALYLCASSWDRGTGELFFGEGSRLTVL.

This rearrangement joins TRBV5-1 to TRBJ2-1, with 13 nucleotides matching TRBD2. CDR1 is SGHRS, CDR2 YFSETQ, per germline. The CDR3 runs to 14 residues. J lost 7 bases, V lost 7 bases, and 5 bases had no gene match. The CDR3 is CASGGLAGHNEQFF. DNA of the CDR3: TGCGCCAGCGGGGGACTAGCGGGGCATAATGAGCAGTTCTTC. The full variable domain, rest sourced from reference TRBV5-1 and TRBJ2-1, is KAGVTQTPRYLIKTRGQQVTLSCSPISGHRSVSWYQQTPGQGLQFLFEYFSETQRNKGNFPGRFSGRQFSNSRSEMNVSTLELGDSALYLCASGGLAGHNEQFFGPGTRLTVL.

The CDR3 sequence is CASSQSGEEQYF. The CDR3 DNA sequence: TGTGCCAGCAGCCAAAGTGGGGAGGAGCAGTACTTC. V gene TRBV6-5 combines with J gene TRBJ2-7; D possibly corresponds to TRBD2 (5 bases). Germline CDR1 MNHEY, CDR2 SVGAGI. The CDR3 runs to 12 residues. Trimming left V 6 bases short and J 7 bases short, with 13 bases between.

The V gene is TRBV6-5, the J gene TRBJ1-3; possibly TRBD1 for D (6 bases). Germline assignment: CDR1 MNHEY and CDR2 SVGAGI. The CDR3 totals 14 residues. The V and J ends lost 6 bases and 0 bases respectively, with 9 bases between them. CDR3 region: CASSNRASGNTIYF. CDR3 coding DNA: TGTGCCAGCAGCAACAGGGCCTCTGGAAACACCATATATTTT.

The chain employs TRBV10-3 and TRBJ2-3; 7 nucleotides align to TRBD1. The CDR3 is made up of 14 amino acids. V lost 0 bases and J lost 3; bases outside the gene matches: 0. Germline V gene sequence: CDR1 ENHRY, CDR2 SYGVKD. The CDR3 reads CAISESTGTDTQYF. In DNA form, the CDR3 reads TGTGCCATCAGTGAGTCGACAGGGACAGATACGCAGTATTTT.

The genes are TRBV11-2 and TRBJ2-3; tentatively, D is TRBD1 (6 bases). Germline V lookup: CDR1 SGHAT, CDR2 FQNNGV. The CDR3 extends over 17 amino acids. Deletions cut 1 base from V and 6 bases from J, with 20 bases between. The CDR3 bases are TGTGCCAGCAGCTTAGGCCCAGGGGTGGGCAGAGGGGATACGCAGTATTTT. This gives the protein CASSLGPGVGRGDTQYF.

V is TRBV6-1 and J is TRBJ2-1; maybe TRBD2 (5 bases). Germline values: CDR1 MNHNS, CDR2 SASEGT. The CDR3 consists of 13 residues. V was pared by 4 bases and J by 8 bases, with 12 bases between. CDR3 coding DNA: TGTGCCAGCAGTGTGACCCCGGGATATGAGCAGTTCTTC. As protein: CASSVTPGYEQFF.

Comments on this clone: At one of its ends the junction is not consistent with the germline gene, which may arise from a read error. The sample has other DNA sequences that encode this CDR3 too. The CDR3 nucleotides are TGCGCCAGCAGTTACAGGTTTGCAACTAATGAGAAACTGTTTTTT. This sequence encodes CASSYRFATNEKLFF. The rearrangement joins TRBV2 to TRBJ1-4; weak D call: TRBD1 (5 bases). CDR3 length: 15 residues. Germline assignment: CDR1 SNHLY and CDR2 FYNNEI. The entire variable domain, with the rest obtained from reference TRBV2 and TRBJ1-4, is as follows: EPEVTQTPSHQVTQMGQEVILRCVPISNHLYFYWYRQILGQKVEFLVSFYNNEISEKSEIFDDQFSVERPDGSNFTLKIRSTKLEDSAMYFCASSYRFATNEKLFFGSGTQLSVL.

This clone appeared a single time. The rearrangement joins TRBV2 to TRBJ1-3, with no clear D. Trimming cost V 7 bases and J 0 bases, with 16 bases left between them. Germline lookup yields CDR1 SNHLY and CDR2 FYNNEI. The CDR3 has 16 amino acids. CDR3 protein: CASNRETGYSGNTIYF. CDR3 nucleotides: TGTGCCAGCAATCGGGAGACGGGATACTCTGGAAACACCATATATTTT. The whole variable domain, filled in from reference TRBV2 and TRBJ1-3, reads EPEVTQTPSHQVTQMGQEVILRCVPISNHLYFYWYRQILGQKVEFLVSFYNNEISEKSEIFDDQFSVERPDGSNFTLKIRSTKLEDSAMYFCASNRETGYSGNTIYFGEGSWLTVV.

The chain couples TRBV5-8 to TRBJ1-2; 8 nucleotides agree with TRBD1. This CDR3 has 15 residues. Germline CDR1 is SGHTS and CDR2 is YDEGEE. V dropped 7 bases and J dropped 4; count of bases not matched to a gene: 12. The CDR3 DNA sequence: TGTGCCAGCCAGCGCCCCGGGACAGGATTCTATGGCTACACCTTC. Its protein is CASQRPGTGFYGYTF.